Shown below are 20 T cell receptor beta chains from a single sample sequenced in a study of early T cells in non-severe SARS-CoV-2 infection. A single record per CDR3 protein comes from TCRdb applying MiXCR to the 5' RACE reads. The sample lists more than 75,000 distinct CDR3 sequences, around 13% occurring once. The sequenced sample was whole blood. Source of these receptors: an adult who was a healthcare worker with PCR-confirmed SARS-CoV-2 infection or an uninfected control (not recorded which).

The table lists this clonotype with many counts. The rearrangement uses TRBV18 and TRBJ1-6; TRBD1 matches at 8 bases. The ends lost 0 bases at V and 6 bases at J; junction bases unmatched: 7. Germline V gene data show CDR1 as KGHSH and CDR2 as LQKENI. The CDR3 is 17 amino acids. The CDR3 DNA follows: TGTGCCAGCTCACCACCCGGGCAGGGGGCCTTTAATTCACCCCTCCACTTT. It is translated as CASSPPGQGAFNSPLHF.

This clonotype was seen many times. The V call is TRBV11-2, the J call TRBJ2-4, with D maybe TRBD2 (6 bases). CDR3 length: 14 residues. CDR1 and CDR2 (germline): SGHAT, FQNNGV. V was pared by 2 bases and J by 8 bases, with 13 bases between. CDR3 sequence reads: CASSLHEGLDIQYF. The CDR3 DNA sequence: TGTGCCAGCAGCTTACATGAGGGACTGGACATTCAGTACTTC.

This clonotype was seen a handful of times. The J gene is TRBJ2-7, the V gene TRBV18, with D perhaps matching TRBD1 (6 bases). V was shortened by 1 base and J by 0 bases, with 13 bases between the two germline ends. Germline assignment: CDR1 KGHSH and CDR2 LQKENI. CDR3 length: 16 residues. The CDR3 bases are TGTGCCAGCTCACCACGCACAGGGCTCAGCTCCTACGAGCAGTACTTC. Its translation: CASSPRTGLSSYEQYF. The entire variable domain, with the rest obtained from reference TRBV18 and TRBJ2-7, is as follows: NAGVMQNPRHLVRRRGQEARLRCSPMKGHSHVYWYRQLPEEGLKFMVYLQKENIIDESGMPKERFSAEFPKEGPSILRIQQVVRGDSAAYFCASSPRTGLSSYEQYFGPGTRLTVT.

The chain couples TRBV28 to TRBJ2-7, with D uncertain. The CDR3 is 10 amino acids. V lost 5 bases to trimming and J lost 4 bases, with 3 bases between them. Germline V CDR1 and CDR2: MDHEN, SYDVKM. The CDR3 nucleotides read TGTGCCAGCAGTCGATACGAGCAGTACTTC. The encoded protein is CASSRYEQYF.

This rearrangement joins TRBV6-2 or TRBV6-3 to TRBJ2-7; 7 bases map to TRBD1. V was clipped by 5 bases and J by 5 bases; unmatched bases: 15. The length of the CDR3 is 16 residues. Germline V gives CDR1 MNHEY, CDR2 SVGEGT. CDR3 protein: CASSAPQGVGKDEQYF. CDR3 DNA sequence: TGTGCCAGCAGTGCCCCTCAGGGGGTGGGTAAGGACGAGCAGTACTTC.

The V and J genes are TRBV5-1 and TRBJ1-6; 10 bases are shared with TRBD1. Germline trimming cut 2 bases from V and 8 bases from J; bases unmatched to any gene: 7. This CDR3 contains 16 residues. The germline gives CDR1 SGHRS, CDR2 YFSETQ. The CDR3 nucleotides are TGCGCCAGCAGCTTTCTTTCGGACAGGGGGTATTCACCCCTCCACTTT. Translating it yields CASSFLSDRGYSPLHF.

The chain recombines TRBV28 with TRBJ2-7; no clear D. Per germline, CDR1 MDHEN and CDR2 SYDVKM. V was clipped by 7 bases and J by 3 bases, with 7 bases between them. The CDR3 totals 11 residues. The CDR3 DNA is TGTGCCAGCACGGACGACTACGAGCAGTACTTC. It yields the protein CASTDDYEQYF.

This chain's CDR3 is CASSLIGHMYQETQYF. In DNA form, the CDR3 reads TGTGCCAGCAGTTTAATCGGACACATGTACCAAGAGACCCAGTACTTC. The V and J genes are TRBV28 and TRBJ2-5; perhaps TRBD1 as D (5 bases). Per the germline V gene, CDR1 is MDHEN and CDR2 is SYDVKM. CDR3 length: 16 amino acids. Trimming cost V 2 bases and J 0 bases, with 13 bases left between them.

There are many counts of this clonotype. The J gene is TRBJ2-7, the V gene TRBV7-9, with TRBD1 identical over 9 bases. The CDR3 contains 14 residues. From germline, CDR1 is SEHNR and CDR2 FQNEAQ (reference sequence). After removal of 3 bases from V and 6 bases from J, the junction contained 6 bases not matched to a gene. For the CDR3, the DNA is TGTGCCAGCAGCTTTGGCCGGGACAGGGCCGAGCAGTACTTC. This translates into CASSFGRDRAEQYF.

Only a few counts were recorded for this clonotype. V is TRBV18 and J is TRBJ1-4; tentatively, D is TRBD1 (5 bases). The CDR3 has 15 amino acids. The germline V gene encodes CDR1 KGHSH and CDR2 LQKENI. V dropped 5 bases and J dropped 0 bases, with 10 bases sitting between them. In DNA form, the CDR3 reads TGTGCCAGCTCATCGACAGCTGCAACTAATGAAAAACTGTTTTTT. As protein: CASSSTAATNEKLFF.

The CDR3 nucleotides read TGTGCCAGCAGTGTAATAAGGGGGAGCTATAGCAATCAGCCCCAGCATTTT. It translates to CASSVIRGSYSNQPQHF. The chain uses TRBV12-3 or TRBV12-4 and TRBJ1-5; possibly TRBD1 for D (6 bases). The CDR3 runs to 17 residues. Deletions cut 5 bases from V and 0 bases from J, with 17 bases between.

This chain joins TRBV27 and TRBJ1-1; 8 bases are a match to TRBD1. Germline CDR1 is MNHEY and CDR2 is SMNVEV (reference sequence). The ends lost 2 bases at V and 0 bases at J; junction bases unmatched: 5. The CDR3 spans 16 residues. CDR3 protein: CASSLGQGPMNTEAFF. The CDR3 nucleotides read TGTGCCAGCAGTTTAGGACAGGGCCCGATGAACACTGAAGCTTTCTTT.

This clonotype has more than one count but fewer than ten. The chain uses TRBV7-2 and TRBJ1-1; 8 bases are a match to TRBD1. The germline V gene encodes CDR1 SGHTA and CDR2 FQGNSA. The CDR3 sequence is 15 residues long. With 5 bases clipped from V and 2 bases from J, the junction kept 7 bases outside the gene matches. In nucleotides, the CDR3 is TGTGCCAGCAGCGCCTACGGGACAGGAAACACTGAAGCTTTCTTT. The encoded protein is CASSAYGTGNTEAFF.

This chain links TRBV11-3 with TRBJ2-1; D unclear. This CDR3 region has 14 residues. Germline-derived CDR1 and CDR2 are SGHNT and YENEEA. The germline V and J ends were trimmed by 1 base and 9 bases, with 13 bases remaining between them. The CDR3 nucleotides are TGTGCCAGCAGCTTAGGTCCCACTAAGGCTGAGCAGTTCTTC. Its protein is CASSLGPTKAEQFF.

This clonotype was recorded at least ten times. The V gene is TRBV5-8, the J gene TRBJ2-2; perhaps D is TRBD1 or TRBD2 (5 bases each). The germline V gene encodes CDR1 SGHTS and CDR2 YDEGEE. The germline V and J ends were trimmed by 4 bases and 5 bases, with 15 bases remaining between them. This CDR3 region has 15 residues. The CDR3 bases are TGTGCCAGCAGCCGAGGGGACCGCTTAACCGGGGAGCTGTTTTTT. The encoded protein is CASSRGDRLTGELFF.

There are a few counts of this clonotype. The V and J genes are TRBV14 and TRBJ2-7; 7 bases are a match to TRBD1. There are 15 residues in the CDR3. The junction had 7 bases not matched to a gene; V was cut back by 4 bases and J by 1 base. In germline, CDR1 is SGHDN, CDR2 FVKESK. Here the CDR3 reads CASSLRDSNSYEQYF. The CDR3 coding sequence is TGTGCCAGCAGCCTCCGGGACAGTAATTCCTACGAGCAGTACTTC.

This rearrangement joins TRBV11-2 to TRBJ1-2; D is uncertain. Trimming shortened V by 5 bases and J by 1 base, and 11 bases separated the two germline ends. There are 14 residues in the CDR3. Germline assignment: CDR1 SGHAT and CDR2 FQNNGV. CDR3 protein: CASSPLDVNYGYTF. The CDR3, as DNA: TGTGCCAGCAGCCCTCTGGACGTTAACTATGGCTACACCTTC. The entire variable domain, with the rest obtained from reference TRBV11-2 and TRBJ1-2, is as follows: EAGVAQSPRYKIIEKRQSVAFWCNPISGHATLYWYQQILGQGPKLLIQFQNNGVVDDSQLPKDRFSAERLKGVDSTLKIQPAKLEDSAVYLCASSPLDVNYGYTFGSGTRLTVV.

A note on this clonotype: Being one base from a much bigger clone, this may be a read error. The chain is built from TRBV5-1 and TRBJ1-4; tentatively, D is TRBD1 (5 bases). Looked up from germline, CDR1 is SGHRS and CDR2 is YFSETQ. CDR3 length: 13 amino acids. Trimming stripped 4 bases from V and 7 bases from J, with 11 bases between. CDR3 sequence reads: CASSVGLGEKLFF. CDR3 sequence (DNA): TGCGCCAGCAGCGTGGGGCTGGGTGAAAAACTGTTTTTT.

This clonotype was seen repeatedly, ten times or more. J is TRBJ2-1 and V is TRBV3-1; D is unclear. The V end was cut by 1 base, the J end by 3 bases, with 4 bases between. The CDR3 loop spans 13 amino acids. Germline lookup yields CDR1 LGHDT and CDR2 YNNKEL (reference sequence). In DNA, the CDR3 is TGTGCCAGCAGCCAAGGAGTCTACAATGAGCAGTTCTTC. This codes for CASSQGVYNEQFF.

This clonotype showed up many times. CDR3 in amino acids: CASSPNRGDSNQPQHF. CDR3 sequence (DNA): TGTGCCAGCTCACCTAACAGGGGGGATAGCAATCAGCCCCAGCATTTT. The chain is built from TRBV18 and TRBJ1-5; 8 nucleotides align to TRBD1. This CDR3 has 16 residues. From germline, CDR1 is KGHSH and CDR2 LQKENI. The ends lost 3 bases at V and 0 bases at J; junction bases unmatched: 4.